Presented here are 17 T cell receptor beta chains from one specimen sequenced in a study of T-cell reconstitution after alpha-beta-depleted transplantation in children. Molecular barcoding with unique molecular identifiers was used for the TCRbeta library. Each CDR3 protein is one row after TCRdb ran MiXCR on the PCR reads. The sample shows 450,000 to 550,000 distinct CDR3 sequences, 10% to 12% of them seen only once. The starting material was PBMCs, mostly from graft donor cells, obtained 180 days after TCRalphabeta/CD19-depleted stem cell transplant. These receptors all come from a female patient under 10 years old who had a stem cell transplant for aplastic anemia, so the T cells may come from the graft donor.

The rearrangement uses TRBV5-1 and TRBJ1-1, with a tentative D call TRBD1 (6 bases). The CDR3 consists of 15 residues. Germline V gene data show CDR1 as SGHRS and CDR2 as YFSETQ. Trimming stripped 1 base from V and 1 base from J, with 11 bases between. CDR3: CASSLIGQKNTEAFF. The DNA for the CDR3 is TGCGCCAGCAGCTTGATAGGACAGAAGAACACTGAAGCTTTCTTT.

This clonotype has more than one count but fewer than ten. This chain connects TRBV5-1 to TRBJ2-3; perhaps TRBD1 as D (6 bases). The V and J ends lost 1 base and 13 bases respectively, with 25 bases between them. Germline assignment: CDR1 SGHRS and CDR2 YFSETQ. This CDR3 has 16 residues. CDR3 region: CASSLSLRDTHSGKYF. The CDR3 DNA is TGCGCCAGCAGCTTGAGTCTTCGGGACACACACAGTGGGAAGTATTTT.

This chain connects TRBV13 to TRBJ2-7, with D perhaps matching TRBD1 (6 bases). CDR1 is PRHDT and CDR2 is FYEKMQ in the germline V gene (reference sequence). The CDR3 extends over 15 amino acids. The ends were cut back, 4 bases at V and 6 bases at J, with 19 bases in the middle. Here the CDR3 reads CASSSTNPDRSEQYV. The CDR3 region has the DNA TGTGCCAGCAGCTCTACAAATCCGGACAGAAGCGAGCAGTACGTC.

In this sample, this clonotype turned up many times. The chain joins TRBV28 to TRBJ2-7, with a possible D match to TRBD1 (6 bases). Per the germline V gene, CDR1 is MDHEN and CDR2 is SYDVKM. CDR3 length equals 15 residues. The V end lost 8 bases, the J end lost 3 bases, and 20 bases lay between the germline ends. CDR3 nucleotides: TGTGCCAGCGGTGGAAGGGGGTCGGTTATCTACGAGCAGTACTTC. It is translated as CASGGRGSVIYEQYF.

The rearrangement links TRBV20-1 to TRBJ2-2, with TRBD2 as a possible D gene (5 bases). Germline CDR1 DFQATT, CDR2 SNEGSKA (reference sequence). The CDR3 runs 13 residues. V gave up 4 bases and J gave up 5 bases, with 11 bases separating them. The CDR3 DNA reads as TGCAGTGCTACGTTTCGGGATACCGGGGAGCTGTTTTTT. This encodes CSATFRDTGELFF.

CDR3 protein: CSAQRDSTYNEQFF. DNA of the CDR3: TGCAGTGCTCAACGGGACTCGACTTACAATGAGCAGTTCTTC. The rearrangement joins TRBV20-1 to TRBJ2-1; D perhaps matches TRBD2 (6 bases). The CDR3 is 14 amino acids. CDR1 DFQATT and CDR2 SNEGSKA come from the germline V gene (reference sequence). V was pared by 5 bases and J by 4 bases, with 15 bases between.

The chain has TRBV7-9 and TRBJ2-2, with a weak D call TRBD2 (5 bases). V was shortened by 3 bases and J by 7 bases, with 15 bases between the two germline ends. The CDR3 runs 15 residues. The germline V gene encodes CDR1 SEHNR and CDR2 FQNEAQ (reference sequence). The CDR3 protein is CASSLKVEVGGELFF. The CDR3 nucleotides are TGTGCCAGCAGCTTGAAGGTGGAGGTGGGCGGGGAGCTGTTTTTT.

This clonotype was seen more than once but under ten times. The rearrangement joins TRBV20-1 to TRBJ1-1, with D possibly being TRBD1 (5 bases). From germline, CDR1 is DFQATT and CDR2 SNEGSKA (reference sequence). The CDR3 spans 14 residues. The germline V and J ends were trimmed by 5 bases and 0 bases, with 13 bases remaining between them. The CDR3 reads CSAGTGTVNTEAFF. The CDR3 coding sequence is TGCAGTGCTGGAACCGGGACTGTGAACACTGAAGCTTTCTTT.

This clonotype has just a few counts. This sequence joins TRBV4-1 and TRBJ2-1; 9 positions match TRBD2. In germline, CDR1 is MGHRA, CDR2 YSYEKL. This CDR3 has 18 residues. Trimming took 1 base from V and 10 from J; bases not matched to a gene: 17. CDR3 sequence: CASSQGRLAGEVRREQFF. DNA for the CDR3: TGCGCCAGCAGCCAAGGGAGGTTAGCGGGAGAGGTTCGTAGAGAGCAGTTCTTC.

J is TRBJ2-1 and V is TRBV7-8, with a possible D match to TRBD2 (5 bases). The V gene's germline CDR1 is SGHVS and CDR2 FQNEAQ. Trimming cost V 2 bases and J 6 bases, with 14 bases left between them. This CDR3 has 15 amino acids. The CDR3: CASSLWWESVNEQFF. CDR3 DNA: TGTGCCAGCAGCTTATGGTGGGAGAGTGTCAATGAGCAGTTCTTC.

The chain carries TRBV29-1 and TRBJ2-7; 9 bases align to TRBD1. With V trimmed by 6 bases and J by 6 bases, 12 bases remained unmatched. This CDR3 spans 14 amino acids. Per the germline V gene, CDR1 is SQVTM and CDR2 is ANQGSEA. The CDR3 sequence: CSVASPGQGSEQYF. The CDR3, as DNA: TGCAGCGTAGCCTCCCCGGGACAGGGTAGCGAGCAGTACTTC.

In this sample, this clonotype turned up once. The gene calls are TRBV20-1 and TRBJ2-3; the D is unclear. This CDR3 has 12 amino acids. Germline V gene data show CDR1 as DFQATT and CDR2 as SNEGSKA (reference sequence). Trimming pared 4 bases from V and 2 bases from J, leaving 7 bases between. The CDR3 protein is CSANLFTDTQYF. The CDR3 region has the DNA TGCAGTGCTAATCTTTTCACAGATACGCAGTATTTT.

The chain couples TRBV5-1 to TRBJ1-2; D may be TRBD1 (6 bases). Trimming took 2 bases from V and 4 from J, leaving 18 bases between them. This CDR3 comprises 16 residues. Germline CDR1 SGHRS, CDR2 YFSETQ. The chain's CDR3 is CASSFGTRNPGYGYTF. CDR3 sequence (DNA): TGCGCCAGCAGCTTCGGGACACGGAATCCGGGCTATGGCTACACCTTC.

This clonotype came up a few times. The V and J genes are TRBV5-1 and TRBJ2-1; no firm D call. This CDR3 has 14 amino acids. Germline V gives CDR1 SGHRS, CDR2 YFSETQ. The V end was cut by 0 bases, the J end by 9 bases, with 13 bases between. This CDR3 is CASSLEASYGEQFF. CDR3 sequence (DNA): TGCGCCAGCAGCTTGGAGGCTAGTTATGGTGAGCAGTTCTTC.

This clonotype was observed a few times. The rearrangement joins TRBV20-1 to TRBJ1-2; tentatively, D is TRBD1 (5 bases). With 0 bases removed from V and 2 bases from J, the gap between germline ends came to 19 bases. The CDR3 extends over 17 amino acids. The V gene's germline CDR1 is DFQATT and CDR2 SNEGSKA (reference sequence). DNA for the CDR3: TGCAGTGCTAGAGATATGGGAGGTGGGGGATTCAACTATGGCTACACCTTC. Translation: CSARDMGGGGFNYGYTF.

This clonotype was detected many times. This rearrangement joins TRBV21-1 to TRBJ2-6; the table's D call, TRBD1, was not checked against the DNA. TRBV21-1 is termed a pseudogene. This CDR3 has 18 amino acids. The CDR3 sequence: CASSNNRGPPSGANVLTF. The CDR3 DNA sequence: TGTGCCAGCAGCAACAACAGGGGGCCCCCCTCAGGGGCCAACGTCCTGACTTTC.

V and J are TRBV24-1 and TRBJ1-2, with 7 bases that match TRBD1. CDR1 KGHDR and CDR2 SFDVKD come from the germline V gene. V lost 12 bases to trimming and J lost 4 bases; unmatched junction nucleotides: 19. The CDR3 consists of 16 residues. The CDR3 loop reads CAALIDRANRAYGYTF. DNA for the CDR3: TGTGCCGCCCTAATTGACAGGGCGAATCGGGCCTATGGCTACACCTTC.